Listed below are T cell receptor beta chains from one sample, sequenced in a study of post-analysis software for immune sequencing data. Via MiXCR, TCRdb re-called the PCR reads, giving one row per CDR3 protein. This table holds approximately 690,000 distinct CDR3 sequences, around 64% found once. The sequenced sample consisted of blood. The receptors come from a girl aged 2 to 9 with multiple sclerosis. CDR3s include the opening cysteine and the closing phenylalanine or tryptophan. Fields, in order: clone size, J gene, CDR3 length, V gene, D gene, CDR3 protein, CDR3 DNA. The D gene is left open where the match is weak. Size tells how often a clone was seen (once, few, many) or the class of an expanded clone, and some rows leave it out.

- TRBJ1-1 14 TRBV12-3/TRBV12-4 TRBD1 CASSLQGWSTEAFF TGTGCCAGCAGCCTACAGGGGTGGAGCACTGAAGCTTTCTTT
- TRBJ2-3 18 TRBV5-1 - CASSLGAAGQQFTDTQYF TGCGCCAGCAGCTTGGGAGCGGCGGGGCAACAATTTACAGATACGCAGTATTTT
- TRBJ2-5 14 TRBV10-3 TRBD1 CAISKDRAVETQYF TGTGCCATCAGTAAGGACAGGGCAGTGGAGACCCAGTACTTC
- TRBJ2-3 11 TRBV7-9 - CASSPLRRQYF TGTGCCAGCAGCCCCCTCCGAAGGCAGTATTTT
- TRBJ1-5 13 TRBV7-9 - CASSLGGFQPQHF TGTGCCAGCAGCTTAGGAGGGTTTCAGCCCCAGCATTTT
- TRBJ2-7 11 TRBV29-1 - CSVGGCYEQYF TGCAGCGTTGGTGGGTGCTACGAGCAGTACTTC
- TRBJ1-2 14 TRBV12-3/TRBV12-4 - CASSFGFQRYGYTF TGTGCCAGCAGTTTCGGGTTCCAGAGGTATGGCTACACCTTC
- TRBJ1-6 16 TRBV28 - CASSGPDSSYNSPLHF TGTGCCAGCAGTGGGCCGGACAGCTCCTATAATTCACCCCTCCACTTT
- TRBJ1-1 13 TRBV20-1 - CSAKGTSNTEAFF TGCAGTGCTAAGGGGACCTCGAACACTGAAGCTTTCTTT
- TRBJ1-2 13 TRBV6-5 - CASSYPGVYGYTF TGTGCCAGCAGTTATCCCGGGGTCTATGGCTACACCTTC
few TRBJ2-3 15 TRBV20-1 - CSAPGRGLSTDTQYF TGCAGTGCCCCCGGGCGGGGGCTTAGCACAGATACGCAGTATTTT
- TRBJ2-3 15 TRBV11-2 - CASSLRGALRDTQYF TGTGCCAGCAGCTTACGTGGGGCGCTTAGAGATACGCAGTATTTT
- TRBJ2-1 16 TRBV7-9 TRBD2 CASSLGSSGTIDEQFF TGTGCCAGCAGCTTAGGGTCTAGCGGGACTATCGATGAGCAGTTCTTC
- TRBJ2-1 14 TRBV29-1 TRBD1 CSVAPGQGAREQFF TGCAGCGTTGCTCCCGGACAGGGGGCTAGGGAGCAGTTCTTC
- TRBJ2-3 15 TRBV12-3/TRBV12-4 TRBD2 CASSATSGATDTQYF TGTGCCAGCAGTGCGACTAGCGGGGCCACAGATACGCAGTATTTT
few TRBJ2-1 18 TRBV4-3 - CASSRGERGPRGYNEQFF TGCGCCAGCAGCCGAGGAGAACGGGGGCCCAGGGGGTACAATGAGCAGTTCTTC
few TRBJ2-3 14 TRBV18 - CASSPLGGTDTQYF TGTGCCAGCTCACCGTTGGGGGGCACAGATACGCAGTATTTT
few TRBJ2-4 17 TRBV4-2 TRBD2 CASSLGTSRTPKNIQYF TGTGCCAGCAGCCTCGGGACTAGCCGCACACCCAAAAACATTCAGTACTTC
- TRBJ2-5 14 TRBV5-1 TRBD2 CASDPRGGTKTQYF TGCGCCAGCGACCCCCGGGGGGGTACGAAGACCCAGTACTTC
few TRBJ2-5 15 TRBV7-2 TRBD2 CASSSRGLEVETQYF TGTGCCAGCAGCTCAAGGGGACTAGAGGTCGAGACCCAGTACTTC
once TRBJ1-1 15 TRBV29-1 - CSVEGFTRGNTGAFF TGCAGCGTTGAGGGTTTCACGCGGGGGAACACTGGAGCTTTCTTT
- TRBJ2-1 15 TRBV11-2 TRBD2 CASSSGLAGMNEQFF TGTGCCAGCAGCTCGGGACTAGCGGGAATGAATGAGCAGTTCTTC
- TRBJ2-5 12 TRBV29-1 - CSVEEVEETQYF TGCAGCGTTGAGGAAGTGGAAGAGACCCAGTACTTC
few TRBJ2-7 15 TRBV5-1 - CASSSGWGSSYEQYF TGCGCCAGCAGCTCCGGGTGGGGAAGCTCCTACGAGCAGTACTTC
- TRBJ1-4 13 TRBV24-1 - CATSDPGDEKLFF TGTGCCACCAGTGATCCGGGAGATGAAAAACTGTTTTTT
once TRBJ2-2 16 TRBV5-1 - CASSLGGNLNTGELFF TGCGCCAGCAGCTTGGGGGGGAACCTCAACACCGGGGAGCTGTTTTTT
- TRBJ2-3 15 TRBV7-8 TRBD1 CASSLYRGTTDTQYF TGTGCCAGCAGCTTATACAGGGGCACCACAGATACGCAGTATTTT
- TRBJ2-3 15 TRBV5-1 TRBD1 CASSWGTGTPDTQYF TGCGCCAGCAGCTGGGGGACAGGGACCCCCGATACGCAGTATTTT
once TRBJ2-3 14 TRBV29-1 TRBD1 CSESQGASTDTQYF TGCAGCGAGTCTCAGGGGGCGTCGACAGATACGCAGTATTTT
- TRBJ2-7 13 TRBV6-5 - CASSYTSLYEQYF TGTGCCAGCAGTTACACTAGCCTCTACGAGCAGTACTTC
once TRBJ2-3 13 TRBV4-2 - CASSQDLAATQYF TGTGCCAGCAGCCAAGACCTAGCTGCTACGCAGTATTTT
- TRBJ2-3 15 TRBV12-3/TRBV12-4 - CASSLLQGVRNTQYF TGTGCCAGCAGTTTACTACAGGGAGTAAGAAATACGCAGTATTTT
few TRBJ1-2 15 TRBV6-5 TRBD1 CASSYAGTGFHGYTF TGTGCCAGCAGTTACGCCGGGACAGGATTTCATGGCTACACCTTC
few TRBJ2-5 14 TRBV20-1 - CSARPAADQETQYF TGCAGTGCTAGGCCCGCGGCAGACCAAGAGACCCAGTACTTC
- TRBJ2-5 15 TRBV7-9 - CASSIGTTGRETQYF TGTGCCAGCAGCATAGGGACCACGGGGAGGGAGACCCAGTACTTC
- TRBJ2-1 14 TRBV4-3 TRBD1 CASSQDYTGGEQFF TGCGCCAGCAGCCAAGACTACACAGGGGGTGAGCAGTTCTTC
- TRBJ2-7 15 TRBV28 - CASSEGKGTHYEQYF TGTGCCAGCAGTGAAGGAAAAGGCACTCACTACGAGCAGTACTTC
few TRBJ2-3 16 TRBV12-3/TRBV12-4 - CASSSPRGSGTDTQYF TGTGCCAGCAGTTCCCCCCGGGGTTCTGGCACAGATACGCAGTATTTT
- TRBJ2-7 14 TRBV27 - CASSPFERSYEQYF TGTGCCAGCAGTCCCTTCGAACGGTCCTACGAGCAGTACTTC
- TRBJ1-2 14 TRBV4-3 - CASSQAEKNYGYTF TGCGCCAGCAGCCAAGCAGAGAAAAACTATGGCTACACCTTC
few TRBJ1-2 14 TRBV2 - CASSSGSLNYGYTF TGTGCCAGCAGCTCGGGGAGCCTTAACTATGGCTACACCTTC
- TRBJ2-5 16 TRBV7-2 - CASSLGPMARGETQYF TGTGCCAGCAGCTTAGGGCCGATGGCTAGAGGGGAGACCCAGTACTTC
once TRBJ2-1 13 TRBV20-1 - CSAARDLYNEQFF TGCAGTGCTGCCCGGGACCTCTACAATGAGCAGTTCTTC
few TRBJ2-3 17 TRBV7-2 TRBD2 CASSLGGLAGVTDTQYF TGTGCCAGCAGCTTAGGAGGACTAGCGGGGGTCACAGATACGCAGTATTTT
- TRBJ2-1 14 TRBV12-3/TRBV12-4 - CASSLRGIGNEQFF TGTGCCAGCAGTTTACGAGGGATTGGGAATGAGCAGTTCTTC
- TRBJ2-4 17 TRBV5-4 TRBD2 CASSMGLAGVRKNIQYF TGTGCCAGCAGCATGGGACTAGCGGGAGTTCGCAAAAACATTCAGTACTTC
- TRBJ2-7 14 TRBV5-1 - CASFKEARPYEQYF TGCGCCAGTTTCAAGGAGGCACGGCCCTACGAGCAGTACTTC
- TRBJ2-1 13 TRBV29-1 - CSSFRSSYNEQFF TGCAGCTCCTTCAGGAGCTCCTACAATGAGCAGTTCTTC
- TRBJ2-3 16 TRBV15 TRBD1 CATSRDRTGVTDTQYF TGTGCCACCAGCAGAGATAGGACAGGGGTCACAGATACGCAGTATTTT
few TRBJ2-1 15 TRBV20-1 - CSASGPDLSYNEQFF TGCAGTGCTAGCGGTCCGGACCTCTCCTACAATGAGCAGTTCTTC
- TRBJ2-7 12 TRBV20-1 - CSARQSGYEQYF TGCAGTGCTAGGCAGTCCGGGTACGAGCAGTACTTC
few TRBJ2-7 13 TRBV3-1 - CASSHRERNEQYF TGTGCCAGCAGCCACCGGGAGCGAAACGAGCAGTACTTC
- TRBJ2-1 16 TRBV7-9 - CASRGQGLAEYNEQFF TGTGCCAGCAGAGGCCAGGGGCTAGCGGAATACAATGAGCAGTTCTTC
- TRBJ2-1 15 TRBV10-1 - CASSESLWGNNEQFF TGCGCCAGCAGTGAGTCGTTGTGGGGGAACAATGAGCAGTTCTTC
- TRBJ2-7 13 TRBV10-3 TRBD2 CAISESTSDEQYF TGTGCCATCAGTGAGTCGACTAGCGACGAGCAGTACTTC
- TRBJ2-3 16 TRBV7-7 TRBD2 CASSLREGLGTDTQYF TGTGCTAGCAGCTTAAGGGAGGGCCTCGGCACAGATACGCAGTATTTT
- TRBJ1-1 16 TRBV29-1 TRBD1 CSGRGTVPLSNTEAFF TGCAGCGGGAGAGGGACAGTCCCCTTATCGAACACTGAAGCTTTCTTT